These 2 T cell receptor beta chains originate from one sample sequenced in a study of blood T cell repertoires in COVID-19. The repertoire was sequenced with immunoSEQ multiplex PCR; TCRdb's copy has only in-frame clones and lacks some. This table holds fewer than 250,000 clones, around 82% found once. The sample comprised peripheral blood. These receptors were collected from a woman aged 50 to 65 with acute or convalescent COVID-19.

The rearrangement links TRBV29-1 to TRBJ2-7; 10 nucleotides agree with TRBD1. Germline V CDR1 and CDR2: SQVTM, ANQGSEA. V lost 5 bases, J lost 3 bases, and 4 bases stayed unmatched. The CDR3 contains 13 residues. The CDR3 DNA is TGCAGCGTTCCCGGGACAGGGGTCTACGAGCAGTACTTC. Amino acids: CSVPGTGVYEQYF.

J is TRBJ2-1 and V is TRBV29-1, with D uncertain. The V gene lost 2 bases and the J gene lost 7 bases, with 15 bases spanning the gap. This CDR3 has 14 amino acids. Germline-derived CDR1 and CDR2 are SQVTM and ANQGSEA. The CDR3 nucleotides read TGCAGCGTTGAACGTAAGTTTCAGAGGAATGAGCAGTTCTTC. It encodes CSVERKFQRNEQFF.